The 2 T cell receptor beta chains below were found in one sample sequenced in a study of untreated major depressive disorder. Repertoires were generated with immunoSEQ multiplex PCR, while TCRdb's copy carries only in-frame clones and drops some. Of 20,000 or so clones listed, 80% to 90% were seen once; the top ten hold 5.1%. Material: CD4+ T cells from PBMCs. Receptors originate from a woman between 25 and 40 years old in good health.

This chain connects TRBV30 to TRBJ1-6; unclear D gene. V lost 0 bases to trimming and J lost 7 bases, with 7 bases between them. This CDR3 has 13 residues. Germline CDR1 is GTSNPN and CDR2 is SVGIG (reference sequence). The chain's CDR3 is CAWSVAGNSPLHF. The CDR3 nucleotides read TGTGCCTGGAGTGTAGCCGGAAATTCACCCCTCCACTTT.

This clone was found a few times. V gene TRBV19 combines with J gene TRBJ1-6, with D possibly matching TRBD1 (6 bases). This CDR3 is 14 amino acids long. Trimming cost V 5 bases and J 8 bases, with 13 bases left between them. The germline CDR1 and CDR2 sequences are LNHDA and SQIVND (reference sequence). This CDR3 is CASSGLTGYSPLHF. The CDR3 region has the DNA TGTGCCAGTAGTGGCTTGACAGGTTATTCACCCCTCCACTTT.